The 6 T cell receptor beta chains listed next were all sequenced from one sample in a study of cytomegalovirus exposure and HLA in healthy donors. Both 60 Vbeta primers and 13 Jbeta primers went into the PCR. Assay: immunoSEQ multiplex PCR; the TCRdb copy retains only in-frame clones and omits some. This table has about 130,000 clones, around 80% appearing once. Sequenced sample: PBMCs. The receptors stem from a woman aged 25 to 45 in good health and CMV-seronegative.

This clone turned up a few times. This chain uses TRBV7-3 with TRBJ2-2; 7 positions agree with TRBD1. The trim removed 5 bases at V and 0 bases at J, leaving 3 bases unmatched. The length of the CDR3 is 15 residues. CDR1 is SGHTA and CDR2 is FQGTGA in the germline V gene. CDR3 nucleotides: TGTGCCAGCAGCACCCAGGGGGCGAACACCGGGGAGCTGTTTTTT. Translating gives CASSTQGANTGELFF.

This clone was counted once. The chain links TRBV2 to TRBJ1-2; TRBD1 agrees at 10 bases. Germline V lookup: CDR1 SNHLY, CDR2 FYNNEI. This CDR3 comprises 14 residues. V lost 6 bases and J lost 6; bases outside the gene matches: 7. CDR3 coding DNA: TGTGCCAGCAGGAGGGACAGGGGAATTCATGGCTACACCTTC. Protein: CASRRDRGIHGYTF. The full variable domain, in which reference TRBV2 and TRBJ1-2 provide the parts outside the CDR3, is EPEVTQTPSHQVTQMGQEVILRCVPISNHLYFYWYRQILGQKVEFLVSFYNNEISEKSEIFDDQFSVERPDGSNFTLKIRSTKLEDSAMYFCASRRDRGIHGYTFGSGTRLTVV.

The V and J genes are TRBV19 and TRBJ1-3; D gene ambiguous. The CDR3 spans 14 residues. The V gene lost 7 bases and the J gene lost 0 bases, with 10 bases spanning the gap. CDR1 is LNHDA, CDR2 SQIVND, per germline (reference sequence). DNA of the CDR3: TGTGCCAGTACCAGACAAAGCTCTGGAAACACCATATATTTT. This encodes CASTRQSSGNTIYF.

The chain is built from TRBV7-8 and TRBJ2-7; TRBD1 matches at 7 bases. This CDR3 is 13 amino acids long. V lost 4 bases to trimming and J lost 12 bases; unmatched junction nucleotides: 12. Germline assignment: CDR1 SGHVS and CDR2 FQNEAQ. The CDR3 region has the DNA TGTGCCAGCAGCTCCCAAGGGGGCTCCTACAGGTACTTC. It encodes CASSSQGGSYRYF.

About this clone itself: At one of its ends the junction is not consistent with the germline gene, which may arise from a read error. This rearrangement joins TRBV7-7 to TRBJ2-5; D unclear. Germline values: CDR1 SSHAT, CDR2 FNYEAQ (reference sequence). This CDR3 contains 11 residues. In nucleotides, the CDR3 is TGTGCTAGCAGCCCCGGAGTGACCCAGTACTTC. Amino acid sequence: CASSPGVTQYF.

This clone appeared a few times. The chain employs TRBV5-1 and TRBJ2-1; 7 bases map to TRBD2. CDR3 length equals 15 residues. After removal of 1 base from V and 6 bases from J, the junction contained 7 bases not matched to a gene. Looked up from germline, CDR1 is SGHRS and CDR2 is YFSETQ. CDR3 coding DNA: TGCGCCAGCAGCTTGTCGGTAGCGGGCCTCAATGAGCAGTTCTTC. Translation gives CASSLSVAGLNEQFF.